This TCR beta chain was observed in a study of blood T cells in healthy people across ages. Study as a whole: About one barcoded beta molecule per two T cells came from capture by template switching.

Researchers report isolating at least 6 million PBMCs per sample. A J-beta primer mix and a sample-barcoded 5' primer were used in a second PCR of roughly 7 to 12 cycles. Each of the cDNA molecules was tagged by a template-switch adaptor with 12 random nucleotides. One entry per CDR3 protein, called by TCRdb with MiXCR from the 5' RACE reads. Of approximately 670,000 distinct CDR3 sequences listed, roughly 41% are singletons. The CDR3 sequence is 14 residues long. Germline values: CDR1 DFQATT, CDR2 SNEGSKA (reference sequence). V shed 1 base and J shed 3 bases, with 12 bases lying between them. This clonotype came up a few times.

The genes are TRBV20-1 and TRBJ2-5; D remains unclear. The clonotype originates from an older man in good health. Sequenced sample: blood. DNA for the CDR3: TGCAGTGCTAGAGTGGGTACAACCAAAGAGACCCAGTACTTC. It codes for CSARVGTTKETQYF.